A single sample gave rise to the 3 T cell receptor beta chains below, sequenced in a study of T cell responses to AZD1222 COVID-19 vaccine (dated by TCRdb to the early 2020s). Receptor libraries were prepared by the immunoSEQ multiplex PCR assay. TCRdb's version of the immuneACCESS table is confined to in-frame rearrangements and falls short of the full clone set. An unresolved V gene accounts for under half of the shortfall where checked; the remainder is of unknown origin. A total of 120,000 to 150,000 clones appear in this sample, more than 85% of them only once. Of the sample, just over 3% falls within the top ten clones. The time point label of this sample denotes: baseline before first vaccination. Material: peripheral blood, obtained on day 0 of AZD1222 vaccination. Source of these receptors: an adult in good health.

About this clone: Different DNA sequences within this sample yield the same CDR3. The CDR3 nucleotides are TGTGCCAGCAGCGTAGGTGGGGACGGAAACACCATATATTTT. Its protein is CASSVGGDGNTIYF. This chain uses TRBV9 with TRBJ1-3; D perhaps matches TRBD1 (5 bases). Germline values: CDR1 SGDLS, CDR2 YYNGEE. The CDR3 runs 14 residues. V was clipped by 0 bases and J by 4 bases, with 8 bases between them. The entire variable domain, with the rest obtained from reference TRBV9 and TRBJ1-3, is as follows: DSGVTQTPKHLITATGQRVTLRCSPRSGDLSVYWYQQSLDQGLQFLIQYYNGEERAKGNILERFSAQQFPDLHSELNLSSLELGDSALYFCASSVGGDGNTIYFGEGSWLTVV.

J is TRBJ2-5 and V is TRBV19; D remains unclear. Germline values: CDR1 LNHDA, CDR2 SQIVND (reference sequence). V lost 3 bases and J 1 base, leaving 9 bases between the germline ends. CDR3 length: 14 amino acids. The CDR3 region is CASSMGPAQETQYF. The CDR3, as DNA: TGTGCCAGTAGTATGGGCCCGGCCCAAGAGACCCAGTACTTC.

The chain joins TRBV28 to TRBJ1-2, with 9 bases aligning to TRBD1. The CDR3 spans 14 residues. V dropped 3 bases and J dropped 4; count of bases not matched to a gene: 3. Germline V CDR1 and CDR2: MDHEN, SYDVKM. The CDR3 sequence: CASSFRDRAYGYTF. In nucleotides, the CDR3 is TGTGCCAGCAGTTTCCGGGACAGGGCCTATGGCTACACCTTC.